The 28 T cell receptor beta chains reported below all come from one sample, sequenced in a study of cytomegalovirus exposure and HLA in healthy donors. The study ran its PCR with 60 Vbeta and 13 Jbeta primers. The table came from immunoSEQ multiplex PCR; TCRdb's copy has only in-frame clones and leaves some out. The data show under 200,000 clones, with 60% to 85% seen just once and around 5.7% held by the top ten. The specimen sequenced was PBMCs. These receptors were collected from a man aged 40-55 years in good health and CMV-seronegative.

CDR3 nucleotides: TGCGCCAGCAGCTTGGGGCAGGGTAGGAACTATGGCTACACCTTC. This translates into CASSLGQGRNYGYTF. The chain is built from TRBV5-1 and TRBJ1-2; a possible D gene is TRBD1 (5 bases). The CDR3 extends over 15 amino acids. CDR1 is SGHRS and CDR2 is YFSETQ in the germline V gene. With 0 bases removed from V and 2 bases from J, the gap between germline ends came to 11 bases.

This sequence joins TRBV19 and TRBJ2-1; 10 nucleotides match TRBD2. The V gene end was trimmed by 8 bases and the J gene end by 5 bases; junction bases not matched to a gene: 9. CDR3 length equals 15 residues. The V gene's germline CDR1 is LNHDA and CDR2 SQIVND (reference sequence). In DNA form, the CDR3 reads TGTGCCAGTTGGGATAGCGGGGGGTTCCACAATGAGCAGTTCTTC. This translates into CASWDSGGFHNEQFF.

V usage is TRBV5-1 and J usage is TRBJ2-7; 7 nucleotides match TRBD2. CDR1 is SGHRS, CDR2 YFSETQ, per germline. The CDR3 has 13 residues. The trim removed 4 bases at V and 4 bases at J, leaving 5 bases unmatched. The DNA for the CDR3 is TGCGCCAGCAGCCCGGGGGGATTTTACGAGCAGTACTTC. This encodes CASSPGGFYEQYF. Complete variable domain (other parts from reference TRBV5-1 and TRBJ2-7): KAGVTQTPRYLIKTRGQQVTLSCSPISGHRSVSWYQQTPGQGLQFLFEYFSETQRNKGNFPGRFSGRQFSNSRSEMNVSTLELGDSALYLCASSPGGFYEQYFGPGTRLTVT.

The sample holds a few counts of this clone. The V and J genes are TRBV10-3 and TRBJ1-1, with TRBD1 identical over 8 bases. Germline trimming cut 8 bases from V and 4 bases from J; bases unmatched to any gene: 12. In germline, CDR1 is ENHRY, CDR2 SYGVKD. The CDR3 totals 15 residues. The CDR3 loop reads CAIQRNQGAGTEAFF. The CDR3 region has the DNA TGTGCCATCCAGCGAAACCAGGGGGCGGGCACTGAAGCTTTCTTT.

The chain joins TRBV5-6 to TRBJ2-2, with 9 nucleotides matching TRBD2. Germline assignment: CDR1 SGHDT and CDR2 YYEEEE. The CDR3 is 17 residues long. V shed 0 bases, J shed 4 bases, and the junction held 7 bases outside the gene matches. The CDR3 reads CASSLGKVAGATGELFF. The CDR3 DNA reads TGTGCCAGCAGCTTGGGTAAGGTAGCGGGAGCCACCGGGGAGCTGTTTTTT.

The J gene is TRBJ2-6, the V gene TRBV29-1, with TRBD2 matching over 7 bases. V lost 6 bases and J lost 0; bases outside the gene matches: 5. From germline, CDR1 is SQVTM and CDR2 ANQGSEA. CDR3 length: 15 amino acids. The CDR3 here is CSVDSSGSGANVLTF. The DNA for the CDR3 is TGCAGCGTCGATTCTAGCGGCTCTGGGGCCAACGTCCTGACTTTC.

The V gene is TRBV18, the J gene TRBJ1-3; D gene unclear. Germline values: CDR1 KGHSH, CDR2 LQKENI. CDR3 size: 14 residues. Deletions cut 0 bases from V and 4 bases from J, with 7 bases between. The CDR3 DNA sequence: TGTGCCAGCTCACCACCTTCGGGGGGAAACACCATATATTTT. This translates into CASSPPSGGNTIYF.

This chain joins TRBV6-5 and TRBJ2-7; D unclear. Per germline, CDR1 MNHEY and CDR2 SVGAGI. V was clipped by 10 bases and J by 0 bases, with 19 bases between them. The CDR3 has 15 amino acids. The CDR3 DNA is TGTGCCACCTCGACCTATACAGAGAACTCCTACGAGCAGTACTTC. This sequence encodes CATSTYTENSYEQYF.

J is TRBJ2-2 and V is TRBV12-5; D is perhaps TRBD1 (6 bases). The CDR3 covers 14 residues. The ends were cut back, 1 base at V and 3 bases at J, with 6 bases in the middle. Per the germline V gene, CDR1 is LGHNT and CDR2 is FRNRAP. The CDR3 bases are TGTGCTAGTGGTTTGGACAGGGACACCGGGGAGCTGTTTTTT. Amino acid sequence: CASGLDRDTGELFF. Using reference TRBV12-5 and TRBJ2-2 for the parts outside the CDR3, the full variable domain is DARVTQTPRHKVTEMGQEVTMRCQPILGHNTVFWYRQTMMQGLELLAYFRNRAPLDDSGMPKDRFSAEMPDATLATLKIQPSEPRDSAVYFCASGLDRDTGELFFGEGSRLTVL.

This clone was seen only a few times. The gene calls are TRBV7-9 and TRBJ2-5; D might be TRBD2 (7 bases). Germline V gene lookup returns CDR1 SEHNR and CDR2 FQNEAQ (reference sequence). V dropped 5 bases and J dropped 9 bases, with 28 bases sitting between them. The CDR3 sequence is 17 residues long. In DNA form, the CDR3 reads TGTGCCAGCAGCGGCCACGTTGCGGGGGCTCCAGTCGGGGCCCAGTACTTC. This encodes CASSGHVAGAPVGAQYF.

CDR3 bases: TGTGCCAGCAGCCTGGGGAGTAGCACAGATACGCAGTATTTT. Encoded protein: CASSLGSSTDTQYF. The chain uses TRBV5-4 and TRBJ2-3; possibly TRBD2 for D (5 bases). The CDR3 sequence is 14 residues long. Looked up from germline, CDR1 is SGHNT and CDR2 is YYREEE (reference sequence). V was pared by 4 bases and J by 0 bases, with 9 bases between.

This clone appeared a few times. V is TRBV6-6 and J is TRBJ2-5; D gene unclear. The J call may be mistaken, given a closer DNA end match to TRBJ2-7. In germline, CDR1 is MNHNY, CDR2 SVGAGI (reference sequence). The CDR3 is 13 amino acids. The CDR3 DNA follows: TGTGCCAGCAGTTACGGGCTGACCTACGAGCAGTACTTC. Its translation: CASSYGLTYEQYF.

The genes are TRBV7-2 and TRBJ2-1, with TRBD1 as a possible D gene (5 bases). The CDR3 has 15 residues. Germline V CDR1 and CDR2: SGHTA, FQGNSA. V was clipped by 5 bases and J by 8 bases, with 19 bases between them. In nucleotides, the CDR3 is TGTGCCAGCAGCCCCGAAGGGGTACCTCCGGATGAGCAGTTCTTC. Protein product: CASSPEGVPPDEQFF.

The chain has TRBV5-6 and TRBJ2-1, with TRBD2 matching over 13 bases. V lost 2 bases, J lost 4 bases, and 9 bases stayed unmatched. Germline V gives CDR1 SGHDT, CDR2 YYEEEE. This CDR3 comprises 18 residues. This chain's CDR3 is CASSLLAGGPPWYNEQFF. The CDR3 bases are TGTGCCAGCAGCTTACTAGCGGGAGGGCCCCCGTGGTACAATGAGCAGTTCTTC.

The V gene is TRBV29-1, the J gene TRBJ1-2; D gene ambiguous. The CDR3 totals 13 residues. V was trimmed by 2 bases and J by 3 bases, leaving 10 bases between them. Looked up from germline, CDR1 is SQVTM and CDR2 is ANQGSEA. The CDR3 region is CSVETTADYGYTF. The CDR3 nucleotides are TGCAGCGTTGAAACTACTGCTGACTATGGCTACACCTTC.

The DNA of the CDR3 is TGTGCCAGCAGGAGACCGGGACAGGGAAACACCATATATTTT. It is translated as CASRRPGQGNTIYF. The chain employs TRBV11-3 and TRBJ1-3; 7 bases line up with TRBD1. V was pared by 6 bases and J by 4 bases, with 6 bases of the junction left unmatched. CDR3 length: 14 residues. Germline loops: CDR1 SGHNT, CDR2 YENEEA.

The chain is built from TRBV27 and TRBJ1-2, with 8 bases lining up with TRBD1. This CDR3 has 19 residues. Germline V gene data show CDR1 as MNHEY and CDR2 as SMNVEV (reference sequence). The ends lost 2 bases at V and 6 bases at J; junction bases unmatched: 20. CDR3 bases: TGTGCCAGCAGTTTACAGGGGGCACCCCTCGGAGGGCTATCTGATGGCTACACCTTC. It encodes CASSLQGAPLGGLSDGYTF.

In its sample, this clone was seen once. V gene TRBV19 combines with J gene TRBJ2-1; weak D call: TRBD2 (6 bases). CDR3 size: 14 residues. The germline V and J ends were trimmed by 6 bases and 7 bases, with 16 bases remaining between them. The germline gives CDR1 LNHDA, CDR2 SQIVND (reference sequence). The CDR3 spells CASSARGGPNEQFF. CDR3 coding DNA: TGTGCCAGTAGCGCCCGGGGAGGCCCAAATGAGCAGTTCTTC.

In DNA, the CDR3 is TGTGCCAGCAGCTTAGCGGTGTCTAGCGGTATCGACGAGCAGTACTTC. Translating it yields CASSLAVSSGIDEQYF. The chain joins TRBV7-8 to TRBJ2-7; the match to TRBD2 covers 7 bases. Germline-derived CDR1 and CDR2 are SGHVS and FQNEAQ. The ends lost 0 bases at V and 5 bases at J; junction bases unmatched: 10. This CDR3 has 16 residues.

This chain links TRBV30 with TRBJ1-2, with 7 bases lining up with TRBD1. CDR3 length equals 17 residues. Germline values: CDR1 GTSNPN, CDR2 SVGIG (reference sequence). Trimming at V came to 3 bases and at J to 5 bases, leaving 18 bases not matched to a gene. The CDR3: CAWSRGGAGSSTYGYTF. The CDR3 DNA sequence: TGTGCCTGGAGCAGAGGGGGCGCAGGGTCCTCGACTTATGGCTACACCTTC.

The rearrangement uses TRBV10-3 and TRBJ2-2, with TRBD2 matching 14 bases. The CDR3 covers 15 residues. The germline V gene encodes CDR1 ENHRY and CDR2 SYGVKD. Trimming cost V 7 bases and J 6 bases; bases outside gene matches: 4. CDR3 sequence reads: CAITTGLAGAGELFF. CDR3 in DNA: TGTGCCATCACCACGGGACTAGCGGGGGCCGGGGAGCTGTTTTTT.

This sequence joins TRBV2 and TRBJ1-4, with TRBD1 matching over 7 bases. Per the germline V gene, CDR1 is SNHLY and CDR2 is FYNNEI. The CDR3 runs 12 residues. Unmatched junction bases numbered 7, after V lost 6 bases and J lost 12 bases. CDR3 amino acids: CASRSSGTELFF. The CDR3 DNA reads TGTGCCAGCAGGAGTTCCGGGACAGAACTGTTTTTT.

The chain carries TRBV18 and TRBJ2-7; perhaps TRBD2 as D (5 bases). V lost 3 bases and J lost 4, with 13 bases in between. CDR1 is KGHSH, CDR2 LQKENI, per germline. The CDR3 consists of 14 residues. The CDR3 coding sequence is TGTGCCAGCTCACCCCCCTTGGGAGAATACGAGCAGTACTTC. Translated: CASSPPLGEYEQYF.

The chain uses TRBV18 and TRBJ1-1; possibly TRBD1 for D (5 bases). The CDR3 loop spans 14 amino acids. CDR1 is KGHSH and CDR2 is LQKENI in the germline V gene. The V end was cut by 3 bases, the J end by 5 bases, with 13 bases between. In DNA form, the CDR3 reads TGTGCCAGCTCACCTTTAAACAGGCAAACTGAAGCTTTCTTT. Amino acids: CASSPLNRQTEAFF.

The rearrangement links TRBV7-2 to TRBJ2-7; the match to TRBD2 covers 7 bases. V lost 2 bases, J lost 2 bases, and 6 bases stayed unmatched. This CDR3 has 15 residues. Germline loops: CDR1 SGHTA, CDR2 FQGNSA. This chain's CDR3 is CASSLRGGGTYEQYF. CDR3 DNA: TGTGCCAGCAGCTTACGGGGCGGGGGAACCTACGAGCAGTACTTC. Drawing the rest from reference TRBV7-2 and TRBJ2-7, the complete variable domain is GAGVSQSPSNKVTEKGKDVELRCDPISGHTALYWYRQSLGQGLEFLIYFQGNSAPDKSGLPSDRFSAERTGGSVSTLTIQRTQQEDSAVYLCASSLRGGGTYEQYFGPGTRLTVT.

CDR3 in DNA: TGTGCCAGCAGTGAGGACTGGTACGAGCAGTACTTC. Its protein is CASSEDWYEQYF. This rearrangement joins TRBV2 to TRBJ2-5, with D possibly matching TRBD2 (5 bases). Judging by the DNA end, TRBJ2-7 fits better; the J call may be wrong. CDR1 SNHLY and CDR2 FYNNEI come from the germline V gene. This CDR3 is 12 amino acids long.

This clone was seen a single time. The chain employs TRBV14 and TRBJ1-2; D gene uncertain. The CDR3 totals 12 residues. Germline CDR1 SGHDN, CDR2 FVKESK. Trimming took 0 bases from V and 4 from J, leaving 3 bases between them. The CDR3 sequence: CASSQDSYGYTF. The CDR3 DNA reads as TGTGCCAGCAGCCAAGACAGCTATGGCTACACCTTC.

The rearrangement uses TRBV18 and TRBJ1-1; D possibly corresponds to TRBD1 (5 bases). This CDR3 has 15 residues. In germline, CDR1 is KGHSH, CDR2 LQKENI. Trimming took off 0 bases at V and 4 bases at J, with 12 bases between the two ends. In DNA form, the CDR3 reads TGTGCCAGCTCACCACCCCCCAGGGCAGGCACTGAAGCTTTCTTT. This codes for CASSPPPRAGTEAFF.